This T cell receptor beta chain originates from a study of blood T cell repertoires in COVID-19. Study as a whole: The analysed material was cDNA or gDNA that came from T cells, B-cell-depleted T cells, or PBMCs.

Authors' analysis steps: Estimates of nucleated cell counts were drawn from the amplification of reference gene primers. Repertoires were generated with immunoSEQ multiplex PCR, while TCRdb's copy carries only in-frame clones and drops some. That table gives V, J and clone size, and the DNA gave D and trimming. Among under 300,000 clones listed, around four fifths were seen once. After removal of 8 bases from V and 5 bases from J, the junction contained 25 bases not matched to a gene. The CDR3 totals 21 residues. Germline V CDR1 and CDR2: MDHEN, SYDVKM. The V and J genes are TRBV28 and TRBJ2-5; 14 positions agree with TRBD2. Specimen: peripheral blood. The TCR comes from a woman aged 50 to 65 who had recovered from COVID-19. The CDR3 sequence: CASLGYWSGTSGSSRLETQYF. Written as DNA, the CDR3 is TGTGCCAGCCTTGGTTACTGGAGCGGGACTAGCGGGAGCTCTCGGTTGGAGACCCAGTACTTC.